The 17 T cell receptor beta chains below all came from one sample that was sequenced in a study of blood T cell repertoires in COVID-19. Method: immunoSEQ multiplex PCR; TCRdb's copy keeps in-frame clones and lacks some. The sample lists approximately 530,000 clones, 85% to 90% occurring once. The specimen sequenced was peripheral blood. The receptor set was obtained from a woman in her 50s with COVID-19, enrolled during active disease.

CDR3 sequence: CASSSRTTTGANEQFF. CDR3 in DNA: TGTGCCAGCAGCTCCCGCACCACGACAGGGGCTAATGAGCAGTTCTTC. The V call is TRBV7-2, the J call TRBJ2-1; 8 bases align to TRBD1. Germline V lookup: CDR1 SGHTA, CDR2 FQGNSA. Trimming cost V 4 bases and J 7 bases; bases outside gene matches: 12. This CDR3 comprises 16 residues.

The chain has TRBV30 and TRBJ2-3; D gene uncertain. CDR1 GTSNPN and CDR2 SVGIG come from the germline V gene (reference sequence). V was shortened by 5 bases and J by 2 bases, with 11 bases between the two germline ends. This CDR3 spans 13 amino acids. In nucleotides, the CDR3 is TGTGCCTGGCCGGCTAGTCACACAGATACGCAGTATTTT. Its translation is CAWPASHTDTQYF.

J is TRBJ1-5 and V is TRBV2, with TRBD1 identical over 9 bases. Germline V CDR1 and CDR2: SNHLY, FYNNEI. V lost 5 bases, J lost 4 bases, and 6 bases stayed unmatched. The CDR3 spans 15 residues. The CDR3 sequence is CASSLTGTGNQPQHF. Written as DNA, the CDR3 is TGTGCCAGCAGTTTAACCGGGACAGGGAATCAGCCCCAGCATTTT.

This clone was counted once. V and J are TRBV9 and TRBJ1-1, with D unresolved. This CDR3 comprises 13 residues. Trimming left V 3 bases short and J 0 bases short, with 6 bases between. The germline V gene has CDR1 SGDLS and CDR2 YYNGEE. The CDR3 nucleotides are TGTGCCAGCAGCGGAGGGATGAACACTGAAGCTTTCTTT. Translating it yields CASSGGMNTEAFF.

The V call is TRBV11-2, the J call TRBJ2-7; D call uncertain. Per the germline V gene, CDR1 is SGHAT and CDR2 is FQNNGV. The CDR3 is 15 amino acids. Trimming stripped 1 base from V and 7 bases from J, with 17 bases between. The CDR3 DNA sequence: TGTGCCAGCAGCTTAGCCTCGGGTAGCTTCGGTGAGCAGTACTTC. It is translated as CASSLASGSFGEQYF.

V and J are TRBV5-8 and TRBJ1-6, with TRBD1 matching over 10 bases. The CDR3 length is 14 residues. J was trimmed by 7 bases and V by 7 bases; bases with no gene match: 5. Germline V gene lookup returns CDR1 SGHTS and CDR2 YDEGEE. DNA of the CDR3: TGTGCCAGCGGAATGGACAGGGGGAATTCACCCCTCCACTTT. It encodes CASGMDRGNSPLHF.

V gene TRBV14 combines with J gene TRBJ2-5; 7 nucleotides align to TRBD1. There are 12 residues in the CDR3. Germline CDR1 and CDR2: SGHDN and FVKESK. The J segment lost 2 bases and the V segment lost 8 bases, leaving 2 bases of the junction unmatched. CDR3 amino acids: CASGTVQETQYF. The CDR3 nucleotides read TGTGCCAGCGGGACAGTACAAGAGACCCAGTACTTC.

The V and J genes are TRBV28 and TRBJ2-3; TRBD2 aligns across 10 bases. The CDR3 covers 14 residues. J gave up 6 bases and V 10 bases, and 10 bases lay outside the gene matches. Germline-derived CDR1 and CDR2 are MDHEN and SYDVKM. The DNA of the CDR3 is TGTGCCACCTACACTAGCGGGGCCCAGGATACGCAGTATTTT. Encoded protein: CATYTSGAQDTQYF.

This clone was counted only a few times. The CDR3 reads CASSPRGGRYEQYF. The CDR3 bases are TGTGCCAGTAGTCCCCGGGGGGGGCGGTACGAGCAGTACTTC. V usage is TRBV19 and J usage is TRBJ2-7; 8 nucleotides agree with TRBD2. This CDR3 contains 14 residues. V lost 5 bases, J lost 4 bases, and 7 bases stayed unmatched. CDR1 LNHDA and CDR2 SQIVND come from the germline V gene (reference sequence).

The V and J genes are TRBV28 and TRBJ1-1; tentative D call: TRBD1 (5 bases). V shed 3 bases and J shed 6 bases, with 11 bases lying between them. CDR1 is MDHEN and CDR2 is SYDVKM in the germline V gene. The CDR3 loop spans 13 amino acids. The CDR3 nucleotides are TGTGCCAGCAGTTTTGCAGGGAGGCCTGAAGCTTTCTTT. Encoded protein: CASSFAGRPEAFF.

Here the CDR3 DNA reads TGTGCCAGCAGCTTGGGAGGGTCACCCCTCCACTTT. Translating gives CASSLGGSPLHF. The chain carries TRBV5-4 and TRBJ1-6; D call uncertain. Germline V lookup: CDR1 SGHNT, CDR2 YYREEE (reference sequence). V lost 0 bases and J 10 bases, leaving 5 bases between the germline ends. This CDR3 is built from 12 residues.

The chain carries TRBV9 and TRBJ1-1, with D perhaps TRBD1 (5 bases). V was cut by 7 bases and J by 3 bases, with 10 bases left in between. The CDR3 covers 12 residues. In germline, CDR1 is SGDLS, CDR2 YYNGEE. The CDR3: CASRGGDTEAFF. The CDR3 nucleotides are TGTGCCAGCCGGGGGGGAGACACTGAAGCTTTCTTT. Complete variable domain (other parts from reference TRBV9 and TRBJ1-1): DSGVTQTPKHLITATGQRVTLRCSPRSGDLSVYWYQQSLDQGLQFLIQYYNGEERAKGNILERFSAQQFPDLHSELNLSSLELGDSALYFCASRGGDTEAFFGQGTRLTVV.

This chain connects TRBV30 to TRBJ1-2; 9 bases match TRBD1. This CDR3 has 15 amino acids. Germline assignment: CDR1 GTSNPN and CDR2 SVGIG (reference sequence). With 1 base clipped from V and 4 bases from J, the junction kept 7 bases outside the gene matches. The CDR3 here is CAWSGGTGNTYGYTF. In DNA form, the CDR3 reads TGTGCCTGGAGTGGGGGGACAGGGAATACCTATGGCTACACCTTC.

V gene TRBV9 combines with J gene TRBJ2-5; TRBD2 aligns across 11 bases. Germline CDR1 is SGDLS and CDR2 is YYNGEE. Trimming took 2 bases from V and 1 from J; bases not matched to a gene: 1. The CDR3 contains 15 residues. The CDR3 loop is CASSVTSGTQETQYF. CDR3 coding DNA: TGTGCCAGCAGCGTGACTAGCGGGACCCAAGAGACCCAGTACTTC.

This clone has just a few counts. The chain has TRBV6-1 and TRBJ1-5; no clear D. This CDR3 region has 13 residues. Trimming left V 2 bases short and J 8 bases short, with 10 bases between. CDR1 is MNHNS, CDR2 SASEGT, per germline. The chain's CDR3 is CASSEIPQEPQHF. In nucleotides, the CDR3 is TGTGCCAGCAGTGAAATCCCCCAGGAGCCCCAGCATTTT.

V usage is TRBV6-6 and J usage is TRBJ1-2; 9 nucleotides match TRBD1. V shed 4 bases and J 4 bases; nucleotides not matched to a gene: 1. CDR1 and CDR2 from the germline V gene are MNHNY and SVGAGI (reference sequence). The CDR3 covers 13 residues. The CDR3 region is CASSSDRGYGYTF. In DNA form, the CDR3 reads TGTGCCAGCAGTTCGGACAGGGGCTATGGCTACACCTTC.

The gene calls are TRBV6-2 or TRBV6-3 and TRBJ1-4; D unclear. The germline V gene encodes CDR1 MNHEY and CDR2 SVGEGT. The CDR3 length is 15 residues. Between the trimmed V and J ends, which lost 5 bases and 4 bases, there was a span of 14 bases. The CDR3, as DNA: TGTGCCAGCAGTCTCCCGCCCGGTCTTAATGAAAAACTGTTTTTT. Protein product: CASSLPPGLNEKLFF.